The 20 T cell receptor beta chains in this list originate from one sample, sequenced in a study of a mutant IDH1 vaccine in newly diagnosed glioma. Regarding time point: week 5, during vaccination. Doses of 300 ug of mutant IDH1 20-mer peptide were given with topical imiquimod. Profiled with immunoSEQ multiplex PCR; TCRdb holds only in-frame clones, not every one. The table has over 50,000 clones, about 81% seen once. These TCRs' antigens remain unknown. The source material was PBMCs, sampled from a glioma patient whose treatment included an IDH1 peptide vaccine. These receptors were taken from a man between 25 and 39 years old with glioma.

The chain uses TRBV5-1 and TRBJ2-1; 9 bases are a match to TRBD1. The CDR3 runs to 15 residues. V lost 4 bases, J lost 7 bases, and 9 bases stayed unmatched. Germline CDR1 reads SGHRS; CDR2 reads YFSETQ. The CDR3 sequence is CASSALVTGGNEQFF. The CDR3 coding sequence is TGCGCCAGCAGCGCCCTGGTGACAGGGGGTAATGAGCAGTTCTTC.

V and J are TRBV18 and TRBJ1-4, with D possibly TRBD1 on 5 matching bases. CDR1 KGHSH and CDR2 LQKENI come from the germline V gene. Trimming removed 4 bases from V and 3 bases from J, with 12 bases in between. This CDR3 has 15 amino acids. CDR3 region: CASSLQGAANEKLFF. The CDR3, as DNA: TGTGCCAGCTCACTCCAGGGTGCAGCTAATGAAAAACTGTTTTTT.

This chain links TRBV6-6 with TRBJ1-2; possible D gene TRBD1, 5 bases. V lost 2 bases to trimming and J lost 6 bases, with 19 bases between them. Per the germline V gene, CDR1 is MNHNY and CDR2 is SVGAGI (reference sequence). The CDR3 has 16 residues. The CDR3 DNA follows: TGTGCCAGCAGTTACAGGCAGGCCGCGGGGGAAGATGGCTACACCTTC. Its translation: CASSYRQAAGEDGYTF.

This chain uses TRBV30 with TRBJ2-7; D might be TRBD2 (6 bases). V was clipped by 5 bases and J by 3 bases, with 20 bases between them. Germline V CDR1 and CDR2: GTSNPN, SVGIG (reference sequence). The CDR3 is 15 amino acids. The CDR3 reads CAWAKTGLTIYEQYF. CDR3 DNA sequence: TGTGCCTGGGCTAAAACGGGACTGACGATCTACGAGCAGTACTTC. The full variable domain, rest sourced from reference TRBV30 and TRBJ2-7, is SQTIHQWPATLVQPVGSPLSLECTVEGTSNPNLYWYRQAAGRGLQLLFYSVGIGQISSEVPQNLSASRPQDRQFILSSKKLLLSDSGFYLCAWAKTGLTIYEQYFGPGTRLTVT.

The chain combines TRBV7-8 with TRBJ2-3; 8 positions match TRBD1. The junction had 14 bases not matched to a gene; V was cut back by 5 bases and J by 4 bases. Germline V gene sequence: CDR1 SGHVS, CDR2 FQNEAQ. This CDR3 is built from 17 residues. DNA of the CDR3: TGTGCCAGCAGCCTTCAACAGGGCAGGGGGCGAGCAGATACGCAGTATTTT. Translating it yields CASSLQQGRGRADTQYF.

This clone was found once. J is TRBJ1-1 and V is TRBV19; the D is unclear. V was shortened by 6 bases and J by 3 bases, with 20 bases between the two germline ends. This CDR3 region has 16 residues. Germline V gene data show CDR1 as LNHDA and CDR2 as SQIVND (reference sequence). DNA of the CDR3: TGTGCCAGTAGAAGGTCGCAAGGCGGGTGGTACACTGAAGCTTTCTTT. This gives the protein CASRRSQGGWYTEAFF.

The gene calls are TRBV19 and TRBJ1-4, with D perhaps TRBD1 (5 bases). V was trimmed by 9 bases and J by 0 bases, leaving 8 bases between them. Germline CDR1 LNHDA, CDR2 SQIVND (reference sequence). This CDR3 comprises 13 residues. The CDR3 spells CASRGATNEKLFF. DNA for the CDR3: TGTGCCAGCCGGGGCGCAACTAATGAAAAACTGTTTTTT.

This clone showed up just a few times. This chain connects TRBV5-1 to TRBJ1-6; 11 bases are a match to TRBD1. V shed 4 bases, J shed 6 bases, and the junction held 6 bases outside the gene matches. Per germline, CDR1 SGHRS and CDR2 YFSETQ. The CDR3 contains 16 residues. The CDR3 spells CASSIGQGAINSPLHF. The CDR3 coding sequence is TGCGCCAGCAGCATCGGACAGGGGGCCATTAATTCACCCCTCCACTTT.

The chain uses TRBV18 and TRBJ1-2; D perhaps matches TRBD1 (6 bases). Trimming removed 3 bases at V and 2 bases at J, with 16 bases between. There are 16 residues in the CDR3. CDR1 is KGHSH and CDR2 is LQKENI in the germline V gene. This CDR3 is CASSPEGGGGNYGYTF. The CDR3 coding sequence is TGTGCCAGCTCACCCGAAGGAGGAGGGGGGAACTATGGCTACACCTTC.

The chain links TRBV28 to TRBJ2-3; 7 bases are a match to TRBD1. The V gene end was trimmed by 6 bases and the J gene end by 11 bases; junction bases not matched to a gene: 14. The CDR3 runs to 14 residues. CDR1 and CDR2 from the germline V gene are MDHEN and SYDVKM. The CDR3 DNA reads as TGTGCCAGCAGCTTGGGACAGACTACGATAAAGCAGTATTTT. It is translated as CASSLGQTTIKQYF.

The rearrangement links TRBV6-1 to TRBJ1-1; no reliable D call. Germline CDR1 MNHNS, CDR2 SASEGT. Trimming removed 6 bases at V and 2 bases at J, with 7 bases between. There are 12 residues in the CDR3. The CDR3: CASRGYNTEAFF. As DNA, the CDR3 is TGTGCCAGCAGGGGGTATAACACTGAAGCTTTCTTT.

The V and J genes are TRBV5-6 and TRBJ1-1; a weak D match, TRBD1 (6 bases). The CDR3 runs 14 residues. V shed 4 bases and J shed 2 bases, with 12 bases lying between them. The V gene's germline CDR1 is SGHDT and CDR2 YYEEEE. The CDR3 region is CASSRGQLNTEAFF. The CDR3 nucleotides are TGTGCCAGCAGCCGCGGACAGCTAAACACTGAAGCTTTCTTT.

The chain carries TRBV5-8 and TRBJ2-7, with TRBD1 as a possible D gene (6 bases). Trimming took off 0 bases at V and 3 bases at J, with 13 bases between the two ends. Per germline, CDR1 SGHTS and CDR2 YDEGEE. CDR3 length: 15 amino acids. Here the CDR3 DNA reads TGTGCCAGCAGCTTGGCCTTAGGACAGATCTACGAGCAGTACTTC. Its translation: CASSLALGQIYEQYF.

CDR3 sequence reads: CASSSYTNTGELFF. CDR3 sequence (DNA): TGTGCCAGCAGCTCCTACACGAACACCGGGGAGCTGTTTTTT. The chain carries TRBV7-9 and TRBJ2-2; D gene uncertain. CDR3 length equals 14 residues. Germline V gene lookup returns CDR1 SEHNR and CDR2 FQNEAQ (reference sequence). Deletions cut 4 bases from V and 0 bases from J, with 6 bases between.

CDR3 coding DNA: TGTGCCAGCAGTGCCGGGACAGGGGCTCGGAGCAATCAGCCCCAGCATTTT. It codes for CASSAGTGARSNQPQHF. This sequence joins TRBV2 and TRBJ1-5; 10 bases map to TRBD1. From germline, CDR1 is SNHLY and CDR2 FYNNEI. The V and J ends lost 4 bases and 1 base, in that order; junction bases with no gene match: 7. The CDR3 runs to 17 residues.

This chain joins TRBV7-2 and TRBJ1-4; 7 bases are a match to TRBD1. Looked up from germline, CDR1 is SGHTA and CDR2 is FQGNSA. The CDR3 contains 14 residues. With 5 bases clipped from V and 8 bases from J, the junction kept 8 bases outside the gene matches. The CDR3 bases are TGTGCCAGCAGCGTACAGGGGTTAGGAGAAAAACTGTTTTTT. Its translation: CASSVQGLGEKLFF. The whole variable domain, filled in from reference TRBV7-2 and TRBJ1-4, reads GAGVSQSPSNKVTEKGKDVELRCDPISGHTALYWYRQSLGQGLEFLIYFQGNSAPDKSGLPSDRFSAERTGGSVSTLTIQRTQQEDSAVYLCASSVQGLGEKLFFGSGTQLSVL.

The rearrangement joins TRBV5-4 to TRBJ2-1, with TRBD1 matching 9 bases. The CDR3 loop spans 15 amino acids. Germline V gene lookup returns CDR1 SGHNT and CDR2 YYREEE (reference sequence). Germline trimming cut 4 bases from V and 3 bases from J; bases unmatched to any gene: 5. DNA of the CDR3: TGTGCCAGCAGCAGGCGGGACAGGGACTACAATGAGCAGTTCTTC. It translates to CASSRRDRDYNEQFF.

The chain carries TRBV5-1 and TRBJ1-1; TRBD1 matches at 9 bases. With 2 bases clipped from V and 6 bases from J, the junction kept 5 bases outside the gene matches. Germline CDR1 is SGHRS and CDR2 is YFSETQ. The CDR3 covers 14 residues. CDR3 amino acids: CASSLGDRASEAFF. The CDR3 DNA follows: TGCGCCAGCAGCTTAGGGGACAGGGCTTCTGAAGCTTTCTTT.

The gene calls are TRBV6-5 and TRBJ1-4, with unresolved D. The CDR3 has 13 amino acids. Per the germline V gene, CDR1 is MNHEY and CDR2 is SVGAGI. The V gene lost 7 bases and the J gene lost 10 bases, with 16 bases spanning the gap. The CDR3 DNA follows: TGTGCCAGCAAAACCTTCCGGGCCACAAAACTGTTTTTT. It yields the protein CASKTFRATKLFF.

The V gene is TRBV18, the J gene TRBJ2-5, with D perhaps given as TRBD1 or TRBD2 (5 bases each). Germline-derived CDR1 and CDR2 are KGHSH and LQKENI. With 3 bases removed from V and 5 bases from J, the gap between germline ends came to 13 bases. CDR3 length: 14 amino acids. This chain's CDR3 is CASSPGTISETQYF. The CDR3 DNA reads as TGTGCCAGCTCACCCGGGACCATTAGCGAGACCCAGTACTTC.